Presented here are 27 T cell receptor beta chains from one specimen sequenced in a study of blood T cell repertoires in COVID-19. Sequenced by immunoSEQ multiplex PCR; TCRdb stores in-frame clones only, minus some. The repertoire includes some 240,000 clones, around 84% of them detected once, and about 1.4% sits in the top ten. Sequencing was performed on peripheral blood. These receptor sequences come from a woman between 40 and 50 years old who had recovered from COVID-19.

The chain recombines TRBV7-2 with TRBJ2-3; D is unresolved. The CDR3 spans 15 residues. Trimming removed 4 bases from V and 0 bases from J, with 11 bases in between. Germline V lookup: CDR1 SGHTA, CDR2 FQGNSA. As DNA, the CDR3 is TGTGCCAGCAGCTCACCTCCAGGCAGCACAGATACGCAGTATTTT. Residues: CASSSPPGSTDTQYF.

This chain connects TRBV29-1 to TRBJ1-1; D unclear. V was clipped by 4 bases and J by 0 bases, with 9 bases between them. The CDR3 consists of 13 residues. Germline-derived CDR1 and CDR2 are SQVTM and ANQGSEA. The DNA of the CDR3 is TGCAGCGTTGTTCGGGGTATGAACACTGAAGCTTTCTTT. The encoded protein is CSVVRGMNTEAFF.

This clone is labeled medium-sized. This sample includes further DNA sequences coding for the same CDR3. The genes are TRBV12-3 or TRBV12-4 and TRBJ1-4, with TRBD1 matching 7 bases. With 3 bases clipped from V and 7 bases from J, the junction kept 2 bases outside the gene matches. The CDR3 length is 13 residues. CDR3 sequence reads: CASSLYRGEKLFF. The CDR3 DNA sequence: TGTGCCAGCAGTTTGTACAGGGGTGAAAAACTGTTTTTT.

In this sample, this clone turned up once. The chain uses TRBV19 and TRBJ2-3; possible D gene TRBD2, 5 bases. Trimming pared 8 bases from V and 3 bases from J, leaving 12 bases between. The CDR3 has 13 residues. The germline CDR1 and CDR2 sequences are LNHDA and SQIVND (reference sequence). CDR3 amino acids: CASSLAPTDTQYF. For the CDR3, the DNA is TGTGCCAGTTCATTAGCGCCAACAGATACGCAGTATTTT.

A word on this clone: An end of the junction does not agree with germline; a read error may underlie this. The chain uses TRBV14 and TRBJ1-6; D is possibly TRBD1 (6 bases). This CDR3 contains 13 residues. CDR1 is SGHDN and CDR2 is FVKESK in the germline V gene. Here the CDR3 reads CASSEDRLSPLHF. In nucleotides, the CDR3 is TGTGCCAGCAGCGAAGACAGGCTCTCACCCCTCCACTTT. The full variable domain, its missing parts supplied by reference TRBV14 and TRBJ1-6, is EAGVTQFPSHSVIEKGQTVTLRCDPISGHDNLYWYRRVMGKEIKFLLHFVKESKQDESGMPNNRFLAERTGGTYSTLKVQPAELEDSGVYFCASSEDRLSPLHFGNGTRLTVT.

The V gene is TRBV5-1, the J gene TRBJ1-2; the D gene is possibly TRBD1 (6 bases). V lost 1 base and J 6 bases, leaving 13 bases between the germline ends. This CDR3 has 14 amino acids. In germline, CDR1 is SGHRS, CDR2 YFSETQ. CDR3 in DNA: TGCGCCAGCAGCTTGACAGGGTACGGGGATGGCTACACCTTC. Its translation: CASSLTGYGDGYTF.

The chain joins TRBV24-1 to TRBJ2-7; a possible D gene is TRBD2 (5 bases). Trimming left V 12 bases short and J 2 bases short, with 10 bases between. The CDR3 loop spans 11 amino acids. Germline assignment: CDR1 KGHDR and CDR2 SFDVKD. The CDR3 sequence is CAELGPYEQYF. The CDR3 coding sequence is TGTGCCGAACTAGGTCCCTACGAGCAGTACTTC.

The DNA for the CDR3 is TGTGCCAGTAGTAGCGGGCGGACAGGGACCTATGGCTACACCTTC. Translated: CASSSGRTGTYGYTF. The rearrangement uses TRBV19 and TRBJ1-2; 8 bases are a match to TRBD1. Trimming cost V 4 bases and J 4 bases; bases outside gene matches: 8. The CDR3 length is 15 residues. The V gene's germline CDR1 is LNHDA and CDR2 SQIVND (reference sequence).

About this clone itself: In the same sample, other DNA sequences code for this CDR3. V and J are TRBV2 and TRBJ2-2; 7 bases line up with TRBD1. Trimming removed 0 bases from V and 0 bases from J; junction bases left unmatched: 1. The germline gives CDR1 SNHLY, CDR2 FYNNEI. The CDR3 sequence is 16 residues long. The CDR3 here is CASSEAGTANTGELFF. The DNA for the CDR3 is TGTGCCAGCAGTGAAGCGGGGACAGCGAACACCGGGGAGCTGTTTTTT.

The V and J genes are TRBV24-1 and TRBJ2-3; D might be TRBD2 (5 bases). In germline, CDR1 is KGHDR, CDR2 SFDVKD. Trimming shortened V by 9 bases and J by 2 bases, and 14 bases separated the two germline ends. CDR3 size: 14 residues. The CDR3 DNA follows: TGTGCCACCCAAGGGTCTAGCCCCACAGATACGCAGTATTTT. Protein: CATQGSSPTDTQYF.

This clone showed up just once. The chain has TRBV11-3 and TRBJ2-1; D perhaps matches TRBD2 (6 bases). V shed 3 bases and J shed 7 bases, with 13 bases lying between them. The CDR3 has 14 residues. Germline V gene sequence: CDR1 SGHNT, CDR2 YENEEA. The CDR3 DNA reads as TGTGCCAGCAGCTTGGGGACTGCTTGGAATGAGCAGTTCTTC. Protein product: CASSLGTAWNEQFF.

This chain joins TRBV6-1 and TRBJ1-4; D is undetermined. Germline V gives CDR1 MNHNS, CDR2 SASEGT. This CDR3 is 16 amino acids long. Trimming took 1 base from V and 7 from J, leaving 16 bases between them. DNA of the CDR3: TGTGCCAGCAGTGAAGGCCGGCAGAGCGGTAGTGAAAAACTGTTTTTT. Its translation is CASSEGRQSGSEKLFF.

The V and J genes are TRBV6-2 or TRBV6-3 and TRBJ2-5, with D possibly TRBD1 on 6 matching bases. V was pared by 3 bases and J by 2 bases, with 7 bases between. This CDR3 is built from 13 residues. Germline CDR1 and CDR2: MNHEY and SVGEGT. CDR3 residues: CASSYGQQETQYF. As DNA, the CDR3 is TGTGCCAGCAGTTATGGACAGCAAGAGACCCAGTACTTC.

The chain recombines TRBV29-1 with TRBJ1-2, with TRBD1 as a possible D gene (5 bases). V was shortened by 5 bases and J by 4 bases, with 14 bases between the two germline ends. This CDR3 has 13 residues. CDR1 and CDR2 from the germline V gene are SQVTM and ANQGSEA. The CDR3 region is CSVSNGGIYGYTF. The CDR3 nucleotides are TGCAGCGTTTCCAACGGGGGTATCTATGGCTACACCTTC. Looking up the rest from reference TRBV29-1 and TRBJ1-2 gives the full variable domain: SAVISQKPSRDICQRGTSLTIQCQVDSQVTMMFWYRQQPGQSLTLIATANQGSEATYESGFVIDKFPISRPNLTFSTLTVSNMSPEDSSIYLCSVSNGGIYGYTFGSGTRLTVV.

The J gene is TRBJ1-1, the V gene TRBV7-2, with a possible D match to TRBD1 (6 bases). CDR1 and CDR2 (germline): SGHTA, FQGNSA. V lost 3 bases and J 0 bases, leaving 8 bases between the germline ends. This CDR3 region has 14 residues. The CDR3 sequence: CASSFGQLNTEAFF. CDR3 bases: TGTGCCAGCAGCTTCGGACAGTTGAACACTGAAGCTTTCTTT.

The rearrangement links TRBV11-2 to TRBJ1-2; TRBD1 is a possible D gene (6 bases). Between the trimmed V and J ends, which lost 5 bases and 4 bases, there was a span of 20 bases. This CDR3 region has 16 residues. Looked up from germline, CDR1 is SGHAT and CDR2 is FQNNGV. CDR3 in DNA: TGTGCCAGCAGCCCAGGGACCGGGGGGCTACTCTATGGCTACACCTTC. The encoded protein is CASSPGTGGLLYGYTF.

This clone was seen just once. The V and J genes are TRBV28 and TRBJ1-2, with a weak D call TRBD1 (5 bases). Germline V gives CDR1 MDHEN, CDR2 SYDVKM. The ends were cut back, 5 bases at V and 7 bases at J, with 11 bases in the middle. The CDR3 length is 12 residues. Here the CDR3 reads CASSRGEVGYTF. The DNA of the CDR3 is TGTGCCAGCAGTAGGGGCGAGGTTGGCTACACCTTC.

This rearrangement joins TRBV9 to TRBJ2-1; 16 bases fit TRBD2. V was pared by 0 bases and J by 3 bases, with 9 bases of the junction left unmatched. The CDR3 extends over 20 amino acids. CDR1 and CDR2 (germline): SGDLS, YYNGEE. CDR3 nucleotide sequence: TGTGCCAGCAGCGTAGTCCCGGGACTAGCGGGGGGGCGTTACTACAATGAGCAGTTCTTC. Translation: CASSVVPGLAGGRYYNEQFF.

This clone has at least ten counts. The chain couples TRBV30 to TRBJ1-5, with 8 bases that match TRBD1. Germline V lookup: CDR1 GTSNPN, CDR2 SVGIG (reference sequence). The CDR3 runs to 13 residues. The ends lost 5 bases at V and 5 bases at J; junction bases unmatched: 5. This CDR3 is CAWAKQGDQPQHF. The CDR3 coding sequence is TGTGCCTGGGCGAAACAGGGGGATCAGCCCCAGCATTTT.

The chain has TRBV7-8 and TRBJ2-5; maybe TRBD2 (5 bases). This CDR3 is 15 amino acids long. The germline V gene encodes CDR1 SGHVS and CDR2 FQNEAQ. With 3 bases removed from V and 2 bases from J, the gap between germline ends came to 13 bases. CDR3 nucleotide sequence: TGTGCCAGCAGCTTCGGCGGGTGGGTACAAGAGACCCAGTACTTC. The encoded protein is CASSFGGWVQETQYF.

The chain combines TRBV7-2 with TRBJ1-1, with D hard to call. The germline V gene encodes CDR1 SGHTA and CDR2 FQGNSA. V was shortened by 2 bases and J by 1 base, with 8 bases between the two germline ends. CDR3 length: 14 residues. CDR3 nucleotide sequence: TGTGCCAGCAGCTTAACGGTTGGGAACACTGAAGCTTTCTTT. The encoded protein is CASSLTVGNTEAFF.

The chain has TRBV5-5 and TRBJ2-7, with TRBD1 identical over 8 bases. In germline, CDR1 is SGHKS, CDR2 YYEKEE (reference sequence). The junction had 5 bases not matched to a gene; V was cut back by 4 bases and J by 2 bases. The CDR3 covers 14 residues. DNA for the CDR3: TGTGCCAGCAGCATGGGACAGGCCACCTACGAGCAGTACTTC. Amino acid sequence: CASSMGQATYEQYF.

CDR3 sequence: CASSLVFGLAGSTDTQYF. DNA for the CDR3: TGTGCCAGCAGCTTAGTCTTCGGGCTAGCGGGAAGCACAGATACGCAGTATTTT. The rearrangement uses TRBV7-9 and TRBJ2-3; 9 bases are a match to TRBD2. The trim removed 1 base at V and 0 bases at J, leaving 8 bases unmatched. CDR1 SEHNR and CDR2 FQNEAQ come from the germline V gene (reference sequence). The length of the CDR3 is 18 residues.

The CDR3 DNA sequence: TGTGCCAGCAGCCCAATCGGCACAGGGCCCAGCACAGATACGCAGTATTTT. Its translation is CASSPIGTGPSTDTQYF. V is TRBV7-9 and J is TRBJ2-3, with a possible D match to TRBD1 (6 bases). Trimming removed 5 bases from V and 0 bases from J, with 18 bases in between. The CDR3 covers 17 residues. Germline assignment: CDR1 SEHNR and CDR2 FQNEAQ (reference sequence).

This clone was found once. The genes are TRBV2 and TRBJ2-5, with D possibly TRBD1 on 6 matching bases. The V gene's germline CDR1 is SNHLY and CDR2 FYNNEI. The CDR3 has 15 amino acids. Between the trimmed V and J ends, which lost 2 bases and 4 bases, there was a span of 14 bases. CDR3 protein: CASSERTAGGETQYF. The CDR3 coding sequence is TGTGCCAGCAGTGAAAGGACAGCTGGAGGAGAGACCCAGTACTTC. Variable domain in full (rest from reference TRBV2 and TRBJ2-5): EPEVTQTPSHQVTQMGQEVILRCVPISNHLYFYWYRQILGQKVEFLVSFYNNEISEKSEIFDDQFSVERPDGSNFTLKIRSTKLEDSAMYFCASSERTAGGETQYFGPGTRLLVL.

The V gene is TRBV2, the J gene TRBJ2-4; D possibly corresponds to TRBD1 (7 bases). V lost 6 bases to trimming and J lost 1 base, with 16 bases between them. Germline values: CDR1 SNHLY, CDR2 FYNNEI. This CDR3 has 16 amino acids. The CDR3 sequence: CASREGAVWAKNIQYF. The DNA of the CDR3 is TGTGCCAGCAGGGAGGGGGCGGTTTGGGCCAAAAACATTCAGTACTTC.

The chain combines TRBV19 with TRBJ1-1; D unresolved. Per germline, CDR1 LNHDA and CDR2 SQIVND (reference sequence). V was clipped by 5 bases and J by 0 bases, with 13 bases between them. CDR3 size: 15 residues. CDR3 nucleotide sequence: TGTGCCAGTAGTGGACGACTAAACATGAACACTGAAGCTTTCTTT. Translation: CASSGRLNMNTEAFF. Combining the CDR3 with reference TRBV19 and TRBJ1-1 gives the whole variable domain DGGITQSPKYLFRKEGQNVTLSCEQNLNHDAMYWYRQDPGQGLRLIYYSQIVNDFQKGDIAEGYSVSREKKESFPLTVTSAQKNPTAFYLCASSGRLNMNTEAFFGQGTRLTVV.